This note documents a single T cell receptor (beta chain) sequence. Its antigen is undetermined. This CDR3 spans 15 amino acids. CDR1 is SNHLY, CDR2 FYNNEI, per germline. Trimming removed 6 bases from V and 4 bases from J, with 18 bases in between. This sample is part of a study of T cell responses to AZD1222 COVID-19 vaccine. Notes on the study in general: Along spike, vaccine-associated CD4 TCRs were found throughout, with dominance at 160-218 and 743-854. The donors showed a predominance of white British ancestry and of females, with possible underestimation of clonal diversity.

Assay: immunoSEQ multiplex PCR; the TCRdb copy retains only in-frame clones and omits some. The sample consists of about 63,000 clones, 80% to 90% of them appearing once. The chain has TRBV2 and TRBJ2-5, with D perhaps matching TRBD1 or TRBD2 (5 bases each). The sequenced sample was peripheral blood, obtained 28 days after the second AZD1222 dose. The TCR was taken from an adult who received the AZD1222 COVID-19 vaccine. DNA for the CDR3: TGTGCCAGCAGGGCCCCATGGGGGACGGTAGAGACCCAGTACTTC. It specifies CASRAPWGTVETQYF. The full variable domain, with the rest looked up from reference TRBV2 and TRBJ2-5, is EPEVTQTPSHQVTQMGQEVILRCVPISNHLYFYWYRQILGQKVEFLVSFYNNEISEKSEIFDDQFSVERPDGSNFTLKIRSTKLEDSAMYFCASRAPWGTVETQYFGPGTRLLVL.